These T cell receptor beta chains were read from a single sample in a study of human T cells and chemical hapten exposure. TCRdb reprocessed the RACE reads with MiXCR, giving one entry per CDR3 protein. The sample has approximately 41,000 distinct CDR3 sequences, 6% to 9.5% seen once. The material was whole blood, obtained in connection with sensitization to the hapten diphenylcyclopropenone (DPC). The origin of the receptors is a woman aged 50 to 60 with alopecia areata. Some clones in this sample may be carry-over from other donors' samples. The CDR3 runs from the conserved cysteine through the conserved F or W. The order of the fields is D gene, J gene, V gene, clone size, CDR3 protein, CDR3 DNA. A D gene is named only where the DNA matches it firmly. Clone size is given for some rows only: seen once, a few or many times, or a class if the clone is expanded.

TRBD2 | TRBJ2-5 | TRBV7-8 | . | CASSLSGLAGSAAQYF | TGTGCCAGCAGCTTATCAGGACTAGCGGGGAGTGCGGCCCAGTACTTC
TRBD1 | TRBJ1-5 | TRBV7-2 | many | CASSPTGGNQPQHF | TGTGCCAGCAGTCCGACAGGGGGCAATCAGCCCCAGCATTTT
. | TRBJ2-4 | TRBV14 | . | CASSPARGGIQYF | TGTGCCAGCAGCCCCGCCAGAGGGGGCATTCAGTACTTC
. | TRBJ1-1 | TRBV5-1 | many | CASSFNRGNTEAFF | TGCGCCAGCAGCTTTAACCGGGGGAACACTGAAGCTTTCTTT
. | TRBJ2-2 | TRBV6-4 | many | CASSYSQSGELFF | TGTGCCAGCAGTTATAGTCAATCCGGGGAGCTGTTTTTT
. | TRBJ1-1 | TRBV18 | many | CASSPLDSSTEAFF | TGTGCCAGCTCACCACTGGACAGCTCCACTGAAGCTTTCTTT
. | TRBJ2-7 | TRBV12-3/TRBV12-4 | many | CASSAITEQYF | TGTGCCAGCAGCGCAATTACCGAGCAGTACTTC
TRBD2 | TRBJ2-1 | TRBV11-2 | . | CASSPPNGRRDEQFF | TGTGCCAGCAGCCCACCGAACGGGAGGCGGGATGAGCAGTTCTTC
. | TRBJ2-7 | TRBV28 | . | CASSYPFYEQYF | TGTGCCAGCAGTTATCCTTTCTACGAGCAGTACTTC
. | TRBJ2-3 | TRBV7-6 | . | CASSLGAGLDTQYF | TGTGCCAGCAGCTTGGGCGCCGGACTAGATACGCAGTATTTT
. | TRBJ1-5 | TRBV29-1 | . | CSVGAGRDQPQHF | TGCAGCGTTGGGGCAGGGAGAGATCAGCCCCAGCATTTT
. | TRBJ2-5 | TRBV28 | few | CASSRLETQYF | TGTGCCAGCAGTCGATTGGAGACCCAGTACTTC
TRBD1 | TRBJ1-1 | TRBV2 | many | CASSGGGQGWNTEAFF | TGTGCCAGCAGTGGGGGGGGACAGGGTTGGAACACTGAAGCTTTCTTT
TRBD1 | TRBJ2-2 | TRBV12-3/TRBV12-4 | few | CASSSRRGPDGELFF | TGTGCCAGCAGTTCTCGCAGGGGGCCAGACGGGGAGCTGTTTTTT
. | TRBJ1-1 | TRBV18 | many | CASSPQRGVNTEAFF | TGTGCCAGCTCACCACAACGAGGGGTAAACACTGAAGCTTTCTTT
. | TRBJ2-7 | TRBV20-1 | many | CSAYPYEQYF | TGCAGTGCTTACCCCTACGAGCAGTACTTC
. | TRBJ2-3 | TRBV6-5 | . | CASARGDGTDTQYF | TGTGCCAGCGCCCGGGGAGATGGCACAGATACGCAGTATTTT
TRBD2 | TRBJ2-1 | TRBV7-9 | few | CASSLDLAGTPYNEQFF | TGTGCCAGCAGCTTAGACCTAGCGGGAACCCCGTACAATGAGCAGTTCTTC
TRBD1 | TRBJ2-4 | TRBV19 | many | CASSLSGQGRNIQYF | TGTGCCAGTAGTTTAAGCGGACAGGGGCGAAACATTCAGTACTTC
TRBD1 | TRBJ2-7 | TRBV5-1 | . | CASSYGQGADEQYF | TGCGCCAGCAGCTACGGACAGGGGGCCGACGAGCAGTACTTC
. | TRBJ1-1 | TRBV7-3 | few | CASTFGGRGTEAFF | TGTGCCAGCACCTTCGGGGGCCGCGGCACTGAAGCTTTCTTT
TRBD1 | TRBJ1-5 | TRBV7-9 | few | CASSLDRGANQPQHF | TGTGCCAGCAGCCTGGACAGGGGAGCGAATCAGCCCCAGCATTTT
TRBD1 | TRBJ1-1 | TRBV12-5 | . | CASGFAQGGNTEAFF | TGTGCTAGTGGTTTCGCACAGGGGGGGAACACTGAAGCTTTCTTT
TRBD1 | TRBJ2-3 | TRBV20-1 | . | CSAIPLGQGRADTQYF | TGCAGTGCTATCCCCCTCGGACAGGGACGGGCAGATACGCAGTATTTT
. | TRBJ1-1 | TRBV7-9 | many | CASSLVLGVNTEAFF | TGTGCCAGCAGCTTAGTTTTAGGGGTGAACACTGAAGCTTTCTTT
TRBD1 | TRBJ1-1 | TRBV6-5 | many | CASSTGPGQGSAEAFF | TGTGCCAGCAGTACTGGTCCGGGACAGGGTAGCGCTGAAGCTTTCTTT
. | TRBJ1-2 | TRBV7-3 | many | CASSPDGNYGYTF | TGTGCCAGCAGCCCGGACGGCAACTATGGCTACACCTTC
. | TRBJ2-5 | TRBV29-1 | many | CSAIPPAKGQETQYF | TGCAGCGCGATACCCCCAGCGAAGGGCCAAGAGACCCAGTACTTC
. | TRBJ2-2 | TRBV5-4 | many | CASSFQDFNTGELFF | TGTGCCAGCAGCTTCCAGGACTTTAACACCGGGGAGCTGTTTTTT
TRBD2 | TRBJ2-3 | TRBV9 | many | CASSAPKAGGADTQYF | TGTGCCAGCAGCGCCCCCAAGGCGGGAGGGGCAGATACGCAGTATTTT
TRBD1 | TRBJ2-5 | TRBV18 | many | CASSPGQGGQTQYF | TGTGCCAGCTCACCAGGACAGGGAGGACAGACCCAGTACTTC
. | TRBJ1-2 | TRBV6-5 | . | CASSNRERVDGYTF | TGTGCCAGCAGTAACCGGGAGAGAGTCGATGGCTACACCTTC
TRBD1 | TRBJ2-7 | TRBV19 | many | CASSIRDRGLYEQYF | TGTGCCAGTAGTATCCGCGACAGGGGCCTCTACGAGCAGTACTTC
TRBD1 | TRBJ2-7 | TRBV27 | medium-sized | CASRTGGVNNEQYF | TGTGCCAGCAGGACAGGGGGCGTTAACAACGAGCAGTACTTC
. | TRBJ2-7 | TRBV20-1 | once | CSLTSGSYEQYF | TGCAGCTTGACCTCCGGTTCCTACGAGCAGTACTTC
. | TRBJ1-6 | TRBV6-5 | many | CASSYSSGRANSPLHF | TGTGCCAGCAGTTACTCGTCGGGCAGGGCTAATTCACCCCTCCACTTT
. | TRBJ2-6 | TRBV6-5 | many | CASSLSWKQDFSGANVLTF | TGTGCCAGCAGCCTTTCTTGGAAACAGGACTTCTCTGGGGCCAACGTCCTGACTTTC
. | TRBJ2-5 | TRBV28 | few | CASSFAGSGQETQYF | TGTGCCAGCAGTTTTGCCGGGAGTGGCCAAGAGACCCAGTACTTC
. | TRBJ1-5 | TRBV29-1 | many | CSVEDAVNQPQHF | TGCAGCGTTGAAGATGCCGTGAATCAGCCCCAGCATTTT
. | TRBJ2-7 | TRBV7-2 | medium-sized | CASSPQGKSLYEQYF | TGTGCCAGCAGCCCGCAGGGAAAATCTCTCTACGAGCAGTACTTC
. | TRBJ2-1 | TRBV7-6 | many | CASSLVIGGEQFF | TGTGCCAGCAGCTTAGTTATAGGGGGTGAGCAGTTCTTC
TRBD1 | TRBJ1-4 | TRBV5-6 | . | CASSSWLTGGRANEKLFF | TGTGCCAGCAGCAGTTGGCTCACAGGGGGCAGAGCTAATGAAAAACTGTTTTTT
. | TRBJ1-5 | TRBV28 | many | CASSLARTSNQPQHF | TGTGCCAGCAGTTTAGCACGGACTAGCAATCAGCCCCAGCATTTT
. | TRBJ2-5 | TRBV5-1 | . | CASSFSLRETQYF | TGCGCCAGCAGCTTTAGCCTGAGAGAGACCCAGTACTTC
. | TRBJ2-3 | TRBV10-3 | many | CAISEVPGSTDTQYF | TGTGCCATCAGTGAGGTTCCGGGTAGCACAGATACGCAGTATTTT
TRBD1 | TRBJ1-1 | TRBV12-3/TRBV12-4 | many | CASKGGRVNTEAFF | TGTGCCAGCAAAGGGGGCAGGGTGAACACTGAAGCTTTCTTT
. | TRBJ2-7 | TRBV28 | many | CASSLTRRGYEQYF | TGTGCCAGCAGTTTGACGCGGAGGGGCTACGAGCAGTACTTC
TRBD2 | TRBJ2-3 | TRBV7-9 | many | CASSPSGVSTDTQYF | TGTGCCAGCAGTCCTAGCGGGGTCAGCACAGATACGCAGTATTTT
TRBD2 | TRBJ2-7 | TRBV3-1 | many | CASSPVAGSSEQYF | TGTGCCAGCAGCCCCGTAGCGGGATCCAGCGAGCAGTACTTC
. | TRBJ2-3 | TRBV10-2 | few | CATAVLRTDTQYF | TGCGCCACCGCCGTCTTACGCACAGATACGCAGTATTTT
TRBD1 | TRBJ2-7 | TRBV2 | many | CASGGQRFSYEQYF | TGTGCCAGCGGGGGACAGCGCTTCTCCTACGAGCAGTACTTC
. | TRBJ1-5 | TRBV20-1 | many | CSASVSNSNQPQHF | TGCAGTGCTAGTGTATCAAATAGCAATCAGCCCCAGCATTTT
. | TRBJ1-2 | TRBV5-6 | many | CASSLASSSGYTF | TGTGCCAGCAGCTTGGCCTCTTCGTCCGGCTACACCTTC
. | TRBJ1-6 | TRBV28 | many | CASNSGTGLVALHF | TGTGCCAGCAATTCCGGGACCGGACTGGTGGCCCTCCACTTT